The following is a T cell receptor beta chain sequence with its context. The sample belongs to a study of blood T cell repertoires in COVID-19. The wider study: Spain, Italy and the United States supplied samples that represented acute and convalescent COVID-19. Sources were T cells, B-cell-depleted T cells, or PBMCs; the material itself was cDNA or gDNA.

V lost 0 bases and J lost 2, with 12 bases in between. CDR1 is SGDLS, CDR2 YYNGEE, per germline. The CDR3 spans 15 residues. TCRdb keeps only in-frame clones here, not all; method: immunoSEQ multiplex PCR. Counted here are around 190,000 clones, approximately 85% occurring once; the ten biggest clones make up approximately 8.9%. The V and J genes are TRBV9 and TRBJ2-7; D perhaps matches TRBD1 (5 bases). The receptor's source is a woman in her sixties or seventies with acute or convalescent COVID-19. The specimen was peripheral blood. This CDR3 is CASSVGVGPPYEQYF. CDR3 coding DNA: TGTGCCAGCAGCGTAGGAGTGGGGCCCCCCTACGAGCAGTACTTC.